The clone carrying this TCR beta chain appeared once. The data are from a study of T cell responses to AZD1222 COVID-19 vaccine. Some clones are missing from TCRdb's copy, which holds only in-frame ones; the method was immunoSEQ multiplex PCR. The sample records roughly 200,000 clones, roughly nine tenths being singletons. The germline V gene has CDR1 LGHNT and CDR2 FRNRAP. V lost 7 bases to trimming and J lost 5 bases, with 18 bases between them. The CDR3 has 14 residues. J is TRBJ2-7 and V is TRBV12-5; D might be TRBD1 (6 bases). The receptor comes from an adult who received the AZD1222 COVID-19 vaccine. The specimen comprised peripheral blood, sampled 28 days after the second AZD1222 dose. CDR3 nucleotide sequence: TGTGCTAGTGCCGCCCGGGACACTCCGGACGAGCAGTACTTC. The encoded protein is CASAARDTPDEQYF.